The next 12 T cell receptor beta chains were all read from a single sample in a study of Graves' ophthalmopathy and Graves' hyperthyroidism. From RNA, the CDR3 regions of TCR beta chains were amplified and sequenced. The authors performed first-round RT-PCR with HTBI primers and then a second-round multiplex PCR. One entry per CDR3 protein, called by TCRdb with MiXCR from the multiplex PCR reads. The table shows about 340,000 distinct CDR3 sequences, with roughly 15% occurring only once. Material: peripheral blood. The receptors shown here come from an adult man with Graves' ophthalmopathy.

This clonotype was seen at least ten times. The rearrangement uses TRBV2 and TRBJ1-5, with D possibly matching TRBD1 (6 bases). Germline CDR1 SNHLY, CDR2 FYNNEI. V was clipped by 3 bases and J by 1 base, with 10 bases between them. The CDR3 is 15 residues long. The CDR3 is CASSEDRRSNQPQHF. In DNA, the CDR3 is TGTGCCAGCAGTGAGGACAGAAGGAGCAATCAGCCCCAGCATTTT.

This clonotype was found many times. The chain carries TRBV4-1 and TRBJ1-2; 8 bases fit TRBD1. Germline V CDR1 and CDR2: MGHRA, YSYEKL. The ends lost 3 bases at V and 2 bases at J; junction bases unmatched: 5. This CDR3 is built from 15 residues. The CDR3 sequence: CASSQLTGVNYGYTF. The DNA of the CDR3 is TGCGCCAGCAGCCAGTTGACAGGGGTGAACTATGGCTACACCTTC.

The gene calls are TRBV12-3 or TRBV12-4 and TRBJ1-5; D is ambiguous. The V end was cut by 3 bases, the J end by 6 bases, with 12 bases between. The CDR3 is made up of 14 amino acids. The CDR3, as DNA: TGTGCCAGCAGTTTTATGGGGAGCGGTCAGCCCCAGCATTTT. Residues: CASSFMGSGQPQHF.

This clonotype was detected many times. The chain employs TRBV20-1 and TRBJ2-5, with TRBD1 identical over 10 bases. The CDR3 consists of 15 residues. Germline CDR1 and CDR2: DFQATT and SNEGSKA (reference sequence). J gave up 4 bases and V 2 bases, and 7 bases lay outside the gene matches. The CDR3 DNA reads TGCAGTGCTAGACAGGGGGGGACAGGGGTAGAGACCCAGTACTTC. Translation: CSARQGGTGVETQYF.

This clonotype showed up many times. This sequence joins TRBV20-1 and TRBJ1-1; D unresolved. The CDR3 runs to 13 residues. Per the germline V gene, CDR1 is DFQATT and CDR2 is SNEGSKA (reference sequence). V dropped 1 base and J dropped 0 bases, with 6 bases sitting between them. The CDR3 coding sequence is TGCAGTGCTAGAGTCAGGATGAACACTGAAGCTTTCTTT. Its translation is CSARVRMNTEAFF.

Notes on this clonotype: A much larger clone differs by one base, so this may be a read error. This rearrangement joins TRBV6-5 to TRBJ1-2, with TRBD1 matching over 7 bases. The CDR3 runs to 14 residues. Germline V gives CDR1 MNHEY, CDR2 SVGAGI. This chain's CDR3 is CVSSYRQGTYGYTF. The DNA for the CDR3 is TGTGTCAGCAGTTACCGACAGGGCACCTATGGCTACACCTTC.

This clonotype showed up many times. CDR3 coding DNA: TGCAGTGCTAGAGGCCCCGGGGGGTACTCTGGAAACACCATATATTTT. Translated, it gives CSARGPGGYSGNTIYF. This chain joins TRBV20-1 and TRBJ1-3; TRBD1 is a possible D gene (5 bases). The CDR3 contains 16 residues. Between the trimmed V and J ends, which lost 1 base and 0 bases, there was a span of 13 bases. The germline CDR1 and CDR2 sequences are DFQATT and SNEGSKA (reference sequence).

At least ten counts were recorded for this clonotype. The chain uses TRBV24-1 and TRBJ2-5; maybe TRBD2 (5 bases). V shed 4 bases and J shed 4 bases, with 12 bases lying between them. In germline, CDR1 is KGHDR, CDR2 SFDVKD. The CDR3 is 14 residues long. CDR3 sequence: CATSDPGGGETQYF. For the CDR3, the DNA is TGTGCCACCAGTGACCCAGGTGGAGGAGAGACCCAGTACTTC.

This clonotype was picked up many times. The chain employs TRBV6-5 and TRBJ1-1; D is possibly TRBD1 (5 bases). Deletions cut 3 bases from V and 1 base from J, with 12 bases between. In germline, CDR1 is MNHEY, CDR2 SVGAGI. The CDR3 is made up of 15 amino acids. The CDR3 sequence is CASSYSLRGNTEAFF. CDR3 coding DNA: TGTGCCAGCAGTTATTCGTTGAGGGGGAACACTGAAGCTTTCTTT.

In this sample, this clonotype turned up many times. This chain connects TRBV6-1 to TRBJ1-1; D uncertain. Per the germline V gene, CDR1 is MNHNS and CDR2 is SASEGT. CDR3 length equals 13 residues. The V and J ends lost 3 bases and 5 bases respectively, with 10 bases between them. CDR3 sequence reads: CASSETLGTEAFF. CDR3 bases: TGTGCCAGCAGTGAGACGTTAGGTACTGAAGCTTTCTTT.

This clonotype was seen many times. This rearrangement joins TRBV20-1 to TRBJ2-7; TRBD1 or TRBD2 may be the D gene (5 bases each). CDR3 length equals 15 residues. V gave up 6 bases and J gave up 0 bases, with 18 bases separating them. Germline V gene data show CDR1 as DFQATT and CDR2 as SNEGSKA (reference sequence). CDR3 residues: CSATPGTAISYEQYF. CDR3 DNA sequence: TGCAGTGCGACCCCCGGGACCGCTATCTCCTACGAGCAGTACTTC.

The genes are TRBV6-1 and TRBJ1-6, with no clear D. This CDR3 has 13 residues. Per germline, CDR1 MNHNS and CDR2 SASEGT. V lost 1 base and J lost 17, with 15 bases in between. The CDR3 sequence is CASSEGQLGIVHF. The CDR3 region has the DNA TGTGCCAGCAGTGAAGGTCAACTAGGGATCGTCCACTTT.